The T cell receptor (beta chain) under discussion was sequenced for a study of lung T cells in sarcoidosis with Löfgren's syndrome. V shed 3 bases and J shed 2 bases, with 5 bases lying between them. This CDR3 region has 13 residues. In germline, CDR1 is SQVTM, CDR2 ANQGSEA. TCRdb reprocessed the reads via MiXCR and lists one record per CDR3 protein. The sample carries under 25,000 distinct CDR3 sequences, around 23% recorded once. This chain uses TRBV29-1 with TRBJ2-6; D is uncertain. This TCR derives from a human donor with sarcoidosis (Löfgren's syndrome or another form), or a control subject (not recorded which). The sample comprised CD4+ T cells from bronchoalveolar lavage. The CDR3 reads CSVDSPGANVLTF. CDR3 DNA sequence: TGCAGCGTTGACAGTCCTGGGGCCAACGTCCTGACTTTC. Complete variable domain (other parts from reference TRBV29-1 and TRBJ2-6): SAVISQKPSRDICQRGTSLTIQCQVDSQVTMMFWYRQQPGQSLTLIATANQGSEATYESGFVIDKFPISRPNLTFSTLTVSNMSPEDSSIYLCSVDSPGANVLTFGAGSRLTVL.